The following is a TCR beta chain sequence with its context. This sample stems from a study of T cell changes during pregnancy in multiple sclerosis. Libraries were prepared by immunoSEQ multiplex PCR; TCRdb keeps only in-frame clonotypes and omits some of them. This sample has under 50,000 clones, with approximately 94% found just once. The CDR3 totals 13 residues. Trimming took 4 bases from V and 7 from J, leaving 14 bases between them. Per the germline V gene, CDR1 is KGHSH and CDR2 is LQKENI. The rearrangement links TRBV18 to TRBJ2-7; D uncertain. The source material was CD8+ T cells from peripheral blood mononuclear cells, sampled in the first trimester of pregnancy. The sequence derives from a female donor with multiple sclerosis, enrolled in a pregnancy study. The CDR3 loop is CASSHPVTEEQYF. For the CDR3, the DNA is TGTGCCAGCTCACACCCAGTTACGGAGGAGCAGTACTTC.